This entry lists 30 T cell receptor beta chains sequenced from one sample in a study of T cell responses to AZD1222 COVID-19 vaccine. Measured with immunoSEQ multiplex PCR; TCRdb has only the in-frame clones, and not every one. The table records over 120,000 clones, 92% of them present only once. The specimen comprised peripheral blood, sampled 28 days after the second AZD1222 dose. These receptors originate from an adult who received the AZD1222 COVID-19 vaccine.

This chain connects TRBV7-2 to TRBJ2-7; TRBD1 might be the D (5 bases). Germline CDR1 reads SGHTA; CDR2 reads FQGNSA. CDR3 size: 15 residues. The V end was cut by 1 base, the J end by 2 bases, with 12 bases between. The CDR3 nucleotides are TGTGCCAGCAGCTTAGAGGCAGGGCTTGCCTACGAGCAGTACTTC. Translation: CASSLEAGLAYEQYF.

This chain uses TRBV29-1 with TRBJ2-3; D ambiguous. The germline gives CDR1 SQVTM, CDR2 ANQGSEA. The CDR3 length is 13 residues. With 6 bases removed from V and 0 bases from J, the gap between germline ends came to 10 bases. The CDR3 loop reads CSVVYASTDTQYF. The CDR3 DNA is TGCAGCGTAGTATATGCTAGCACAGATACGCAGTATTTT.

V and J are TRBV7-8 and TRBJ2-7; 12 bases align to TRBD2. Per the germline V gene, CDR1 is SGHVS and CDR2 is FQNEAQ. Trimming at V came to 2 bases and at J to 6 bases, leaving 11 bases not matched to a gene. This CDR3 contains 17 residues. CDR3 sequence: CASSLSLAGGSGGEQYF. DNA for the CDR3: TGTGCCAGCAGCTTATCTCTAGCGGGAGGGTCCGGGGGCGAGCAGTACTTC.

This CDR3 is CASSERISTDTQYF. The CDR3 coding sequence is TGTGCCAGCAGTGAAAGGATTAGCACAGATACGCAGTATTTT. The rearrangement links TRBV6-1 to TRBJ2-3; D gene ambiguous. The V end was cut by 2 bases, the J end by 0 bases, with 6 bases between. Looked up from germline, CDR1 is MNHNS and CDR2 is SASEGT. This CDR3 spans 14 amino acids.

The chain joins TRBV28 to TRBJ2-7; D is possibly TRBD2 (5 bases). The V and J ends lost 1 base and 5 bases respectively, with 15 bases between them. The V gene's germline CDR1 is MDHEN and CDR2 SYDVKM. The CDR3 spans 15 residues. The CDR3 here is CASSLSTTGWHEQYF. As DNA, the CDR3 is TGTGCCAGCAGTTTATCCACGACGGGATGGCACGAGCAGTACTTC.

The chain carries TRBV7-2 and TRBJ2-1; D uncertain. V was shortened by 0 bases and J by 4 bases, with 7 bases between the two germline ends. Looked up from germline, CDR1 is SGHTA and CDR2 is FQGNSA. This CDR3 spans 14 amino acids. The CDR3 sequence: CASSLANRYNEQFF. DNA of the CDR3: TGTGCCAGCAGCTTAGCGAACAGATACAATGAGCAGTTCTTC.

The CDR3 nucleotides read TGTGCCAGCGGCCGAGGGATGAGCTCCTACGAGCAGTACTTC. This codes for CASGRGMSSYEQYF. V and J are TRBV5-6 and TRBJ2-7, with D possibly being TRBD2 (5 bases). Trimming stripped 7 bases from V and 0 bases from J, with 14 bases between. The CDR3 length is 14 residues. Per the germline V gene, CDR1 is SGHDT and CDR2 is YYEEEE.

Only one count was recorded for this clone. This rearrangement joins TRBV18 to TRBJ1-2, with 8 bases fitting TRBD1. Germline CDR1 KGHSH, CDR2 LQKENI. Trimming at V came to 3 bases and at J to 7 bases, leaving 10 bases not matched to a gene. The CDR3 is 15 amino acids. The CDR3 protein is CASSPGTGIVGGYTF. The CDR3, as DNA: TGTGCCAGCTCACCGGGGACAGGCATAGTTGGTGGCTACACCTTC.

Written as DNA, the CDR3 is TGTGCCATCGCTGCAAGGGGGGGGAACACAGATACGCAGTATTTT. Translated: CAIAARGGNTDTQYF. The chain recombines TRBV10-3 with TRBJ2-3, with D possibly being TRBD2 (7 bases). V lost 8 bases and J lost 2, with 17 bases in between. Germline CDR1 ENHRY, CDR2 SYGVKD. The CDR3 consists of 15 residues.

The chain couples TRBV30 to TRBJ1-1; weak D call: TRBD1 (5 bases). Trimming removed 7 bases from V and 5 bases from J, with 14 bases in between. This CDR3 region has 12 residues. Germline CDR1 reads GTSNPN; CDR2 reads SVGIG (reference sequence). The CDR3 coding sequence is TGTGCCTTCCATCGGGGGGGGACTGAAGCTTTCTTT. The encoded protein is CAFHRGGTEAFF. Full variable domain (rest looked up from reference TRBV30 and TRBJ1-1): SQTIHQWPATLVQPVGSPLSLECTVEGTSNPNLYWYRQAAGRGLQLLFYSVGIGQISSEVPQNLSASRPQDRQFILSSKKLLLSDSGFYLCAFHRGGTEAFFGQGTRLTVV.

The chain recombines TRBV7-2 with TRBJ1-6; maybe TRBD1 (6 bases). The CDR3 sequence is 14 residues long. Trimming removed 8 bases from V and 10 bases from J, with 18 bases in between. From germline, CDR1 is SGHTA and CDR2 FQGNSA. The CDR3 coding sequence is TGTGCCAGCGGTTCATGGGGGCTCGAGTCACCCCTCCACTTT. Protein product: CASGSWGLESPLHF.

This clone appeared a few times. This chain connects TRBV9 to TRBJ2-7; TRBD1 matches at 9 bases. V dropped 3 bases and J dropped 4; count of bases not matched to a gene: 8. This CDR3 has 15 residues. Germline V CDR1 and CDR2: SGDLS, YYNGEE. The CDR3 DNA reads as TGTGCCAGCAGCGCCACAACCGGGACAGGGTACGAGCAGTACTTC. Translating it yields CASSATTGTGYEQYF.

This clone was picked up one time. The chain employs TRBV9 and TRBJ1-5; 7 positions agree with TRBD1. Germline assignment: CDR1 SGDLS and CDR2 YYNGEE. Trimming removed 3 bases from V and 5 bases from J; junction bases left unmatched: 5. This CDR3 is 14 amino acids long. The CDR3 DNA reads as TGTGCCAGCAGCGGAGGCAGGGGGGATCAGCCCCAGCATTTT. Protein product: CASSGGRGDQPQHF. Full variable domain (rest looked up from reference TRBV9 and TRBJ1-5): DSGVTQTPKHLITATGQRVTLRCSPRSGDLSVYWYQQSLDQGLQFLIQYYNGEERAKGNILERFSAQQFPDLHSELNLSSLELGDSALYFCASSGGRGDQPQHFGDGTRLSIL.

This chain connects TRBV2 to TRBJ1-2; possible D gene TRBD1, 6 bases. The germline gives CDR1 SNHLY, CDR2 FYNNEI. V dropped 1 base and J dropped 11 bases, with 14 bases sitting between them. The CDR3 extends over 13 amino acids. This CDR3 reads CASSEGWQGWYTF. The CDR3 DNA is TGTGCCAGCAGTGAAGGGTGGCAGGGGTGGTACACCTTC.

The chain combines TRBV5-1 with TRBJ2-7, with D maybe TRBD2 (6 bases). Between the trimmed V and J ends, which lost 4 bases and 2 bases, there was a span of 10 bases. This CDR3 spans 13 amino acids. CDR1 is SGHRS and CDR2 is YFSETQ in the germline V gene. CDR3 residues: CASSPGSPYEQYF. Here the CDR3 DNA reads TGCGCCAGCAGCCCCGGGAGTCCCTACGAGCAGTACTTC.

In this sample, this clone turned up once. The chain is built from TRBV6-4 and TRBJ2-1; 14 nucleotides match TRBD2. This CDR3 has 15 residues. With V trimmed by 6 bases and J by 8 bases, 6 bases remained unmatched. The germline gives CDR1 MRHNA, CDR2 SNTAGT. CDR3 loop: CASSAGTSGSDEQFF. DNA of the CDR3: TGTGCCAGCAGCGCCGGGACTAGCGGGAGCGATGAGCAGTTCTTC.

In its sample, this clone was seen once. The chain uses TRBV12-3 or TRBV12-4 and TRBJ2-7; weak D call: TRBD2 (5 bases). The CDR3 has 12 residues. The V end lost 4 bases, the J end lost 1 base, and 5 bases lay between the germline ends. CDR3 protein: CASSWESYEQYF. In DNA form, the CDR3 reads TGTGCCAGCAGTTGGGAGTCCTACGAGCAGTACTTC.

The chain is built from TRBV5-1 and TRBJ2-7, with 7 bases fitting TRBD2. Germline assignment: CDR1 SGHRS and CDR2 YFSETQ. The CDR3 loop spans 14 amino acids. V shed 2 bases, J shed 1 base, and the junction held 3 bases outside the gene matches. CDR3 in amino acids: CASSFDGRSYEQYF. The CDR3 DNA is TGCGCCAGCAGCTTTGACGGGAGGTCCTACGAGCAGTACTTC.

The V gene is TRBV5-1, the J gene TRBJ2-7; TRBD2 is a possible D gene (6 bases). The V end lost 0 bases, the J end lost 2 bases, and 15 bases lay between the germline ends. Germline values: CDR1 SGHRS, CDR2 YFSETQ. The length of the CDR3 is 16 residues. CDR3 region: CASSLGPNPGAYEQYF. Here the CDR3 DNA reads TGCGCCAGCAGCTTGGGCCCCAACCCGGGGGCCTACGAGCAGTACTTC.

The V call is TRBV7-2, the J call TRBJ2-3, with TRBD1 as a possible D gene (6 bases). CDR1 is SGHTA and CDR2 is FQGNSA in the germline V gene. The CDR3 sequence is 15 residues long. V lost 4 bases and J 0 bases, leaving 11 bases between the germline ends. CDR3 DNA: TGTGCCAGCAGCTCCGGGACATCTAGCACAGATACGCAGTATTTT. Its protein product is CASSSGTSSTDTQYF. Variable domain in full (rest from reference TRBV7-2 and TRBJ2-3): GAGVSQSPSNKVTEKGKDVELRCDPISGHTALYWYRQSLGQGLEFLIYFQGNSAPDKSGLPSDRFSAERTGGSVSTLTIQRTQQEDSAVYLCASSSGTSSTDTQYFGPGTRLTVL.

The rearrangement links TRBV7-9 to TRBJ1-2; D perhaps matches TRBD1 (5 bases). Germline CDR1 reads SEHNR; CDR2 reads FQNEAQ (reference sequence). V was trimmed by 5 bases and J by 2 bases, leaving 12 bases between them. This CDR3 is built from 14 residues. This CDR3 is CASSARAGNYGYTF. The CDR3, as DNA: TGTGCCAGCAGCGCAAGAGCAGGGAACTATGGCTACACCTTC.

The chain employs TRBV18 and TRBJ1-4, with TRBD1 matching 10 bases. This CDR3 region has 16 residues. The junction had 4 bases not matched to a gene; V was cut back by 3 bases and J by 3 bases. Germline CDR1 KGHSH, CDR2 LQKENI. For the CDR3, the DNA is TGTGCCAGCTCACCCAGGACAGGGGGTGCTAATGAAAAACTGTTTTTT. It is translated as CASSPRTGGANEKLFF.

The chain combines TRBV5-1 with TRBJ1-2; D gene uncertain. Germline CDR1 and CDR2: SGHRS and YFSETQ. Trimming pared 0 bases from V and 3 bases from J, leaving 6 bases between. The CDR3 is 13 residues long. The CDR3 DNA is TGCGCCAGCAGCTTGGAGGCGGACTATGGCTACACCTTC. Encoded protein: CASSLEADYGYTF.

The CDR3 loop reads CASSTSTGYEQYF. CDR3 in DNA: TGTGCCAGCAGTACCTCGACAGGCTACGAGCAGTACTTC. The chain combines TRBV6-5 with TRBJ2-7; possibly TRBD1 for D (6 bases). The germline gives CDR1 MNHEY, CDR2 SVGAGI. The germline V and J ends were trimmed by 5 bases and 3 bases, with 11 bases remaining between them. This CDR3 spans 13 amino acids.

The chain combines TRBV30 with TRBJ2-7, with D possibly matching TRBD2 (6 bases). CDR1 is GTSNPN and CDR2 is SVGIG in the germline V gene (reference sequence). V was pared by 2 bases and J by 5 bases, with 19 bases between. The CDR3 extends over 15 amino acids. In nucleotides, the CDR3 is TGTGCCTGGAGTTCCCTCGGGAGTTTGGGGGACGAGCAGTACTTC. Translated: CAWSSLGSLGDEQYF.

V usage is TRBV19 and J usage is TRBJ2-2; D uncertain. In germline, CDR1 is LNHDA, CDR2 SQIVND (reference sequence). The CDR3 is made up of 14 amino acids. V was shortened by 7 bases and J by 6 bases, with 15 bases between the two germline ends. The CDR3 sequence is CASKDLQRAGELFF. Written as DNA, the CDR3 is TGTGCCAGTAAGGACCTACAACGCGCCGGGGAGCTGTTTTTT.

The V call is TRBV28, the J call TRBJ1-4; 8 positions match TRBD1. CDR3 length equals 16 residues. V gave up 5 bases and J gave up 3 bases; unmatched junction bases: 8. The germline gives CDR1 MDHEN, CDR2 SYDVKM. The CDR3 sequence: CASSGGQGTANEKLFF. CDR3 sequence (DNA): TGTGCCAGCAGTGGCGGACAGGGAACGGCTAATGAAAAACTGTTTTTT.

This clone was recorded once. The chain uses TRBV12-3 or TRBV12-4 and TRBJ1-5; tentatively, D is TRBD1 (5 bases). The germline V and J ends were trimmed by 8 bases and 2 bases, with 10 bases remaining between them. The CDR3 is 13 amino acids. The CDR3 loop reads CASRDRRNQPQHF. Here the CDR3 DNA reads TGTGCCAGCCGAGACAGACGCAATCAGCCCCAGCATTTT.

The chain employs TRBV15 and TRBJ2-1, with TRBD2 identical over 9 bases. Germline V gene data show CDR1 as LNHNV and CDR2 as YYDKDF (reference sequence). Germline trimming cut 3 bases from V and 2 bases from J; bases unmatched to any gene: 5. The CDR3 contains 16 residues. CDR3 in DNA: TGTGCCACCAGCAGTTCGGGACTAGCAACCTACAATGAGCAGTTCTTC. It yields the protein CATSSSGLATYNEQFF.

V and J are TRBV18 and TRBJ1-2; TRBD1 is a possible D gene (5 bases). Germline-derived CDR1 and CDR2 are KGHSH and LQKENI. Trimming removed 3 bases at V and 2 bases at J, with 7 bases between. The length of the CDR3 is 13 residues. The CDR3 loop reads CASSPDKNYGYTF. In DNA, the CDR3 is TGTGCCAGCTCACCGGACAAGAACTATGGCTACACCTTC.